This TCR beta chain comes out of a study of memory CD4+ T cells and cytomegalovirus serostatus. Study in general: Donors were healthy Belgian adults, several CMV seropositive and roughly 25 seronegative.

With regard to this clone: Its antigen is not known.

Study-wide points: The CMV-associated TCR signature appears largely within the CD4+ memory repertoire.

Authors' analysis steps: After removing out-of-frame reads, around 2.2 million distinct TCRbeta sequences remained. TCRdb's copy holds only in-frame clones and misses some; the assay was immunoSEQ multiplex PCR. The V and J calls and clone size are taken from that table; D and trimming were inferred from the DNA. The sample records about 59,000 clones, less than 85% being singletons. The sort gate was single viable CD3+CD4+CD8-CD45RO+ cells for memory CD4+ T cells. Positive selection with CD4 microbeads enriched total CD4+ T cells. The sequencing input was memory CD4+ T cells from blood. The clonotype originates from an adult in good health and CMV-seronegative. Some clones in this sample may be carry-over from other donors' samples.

CDR3 region: CASSLGHGEKLFF. In DNA form, the CDR3 reads TGTGCCAGCAGCCTCGGACACGGTGAAAAACTGTTTTTT. This chain joins TRBV11-2 and TRBJ1-4; D perhaps matches TRBD1 (5 bases). Germline V lookup: CDR1 SGHAT, CDR2 FQNNGV. The CDR3 length is 13 residues. Trimming removed 5 bases from V and 7 bases from J, with 11 bases in between.